The sequence of this T cell receptor (beta chain) was determined in a study of human T cells and chemical hapten exposure. Study summary: The sensitizer, 2% DPC, was used on roughly 2 cm by roughly 2 cm of upper inner arm skin. Enrolled patients were predominantly female and had alopecia areata, totalis or universalis.

This clonotype was detected ten times or more. Time point denoted: pre-sensitization, week 0. Regarding treatment: therapeutic diphenylcyclopropenone sensitization with weekly scalp DPC. Blood collection happened ahead of applying each patch test. Before extraction, the whole blood was not fractionated, and total RNA was taken from it. The CDR3 length is 14 residues. Germline loops: CDR1 MDHEN, CDR2 SYDVKM. V was clipped by 7 bases and J by 2 bases, with 12 bases between them. Via MiXCR, TCRdb re-called the RACE reads, giving one row per CDR3 protein. The sample lists around 300,000 distinct CDR3 sequences; 5% to 6.5% were seen once.

The specimen comprised whole blood, sampled in connection with sensitization to the hapten diphenylcyclopropenone (DPC). This sequence was found in a young woman with alopecia areata. Some clones in this sample may be carry-over from other donors' samples. The V and J genes are TRBV28 and TRBJ2-1; possible D gene TRBD2, 5 bases. Written as DNA, the CDR3 is TGTGCCAGCATAAGCGGCGACACCTACAATGAGCAGTTCTTC. Amino acids: CASISGDTYNEQFF.